This section outlines one TCR beta chain sequence together with its context. Its target is unknown. This entry belongs to a study of CD8 T cells in Susac syndrome. CDR1 is SNHLY and CDR2 is FYNNEI in the germline V gene. This CDR3 comprises 12 residues. V shed 8 bases, J shed 2 bases, and the junction held 2 bases outside the gene matches. Study outcomes and limitations: The study's TCR sequencing and HLA analysis covered a relatively small number of individuals, and the study acknowledged this.

The sequenced target, TCR beta, came from blood CD8+ and CD4+ T cells. Matching for age and sex applied to the controls, who were healthy donors. TEMRA cells were enriched by FACS, while CD8+ and CD4+ T cells were obtained through a negative isolation that was performed magnetically. RNA in amounts of about 0.5 to 1 ug was reverse transcribed with random hexamers. TCRdb ran MiXCR on the immunoSEQ multiplex PCR reads and lists one entry per CDR3 protein. The table records approximately 170,000 distinct CDR3 sequences, about 94% of them present only once. This chain uses TRBV2 with TRBJ2-5; 7 positions match TRBD1. Sequencing input: CD4+ T cells from PBMCs. This receptor was obtained from a human donor in good health. The DNA of the CDR3 is TGTGCCAGCGACAGGGATCAAGAGACCCAGTACTTC. Encoded protein: CASDRDQETQYF.